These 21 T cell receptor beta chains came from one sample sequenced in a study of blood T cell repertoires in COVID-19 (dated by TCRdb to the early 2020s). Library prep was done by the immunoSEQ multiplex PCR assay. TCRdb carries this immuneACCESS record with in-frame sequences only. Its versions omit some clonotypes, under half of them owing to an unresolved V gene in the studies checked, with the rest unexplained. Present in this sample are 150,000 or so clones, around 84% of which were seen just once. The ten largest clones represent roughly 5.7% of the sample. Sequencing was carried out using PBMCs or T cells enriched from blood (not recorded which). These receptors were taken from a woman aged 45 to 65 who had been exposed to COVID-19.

CDR3 sequence reads: CASSLGVRVLAKNIQYF. CDR3 DNA: TGTGCCAGCAGCTTAGGCGTCAGGGTCCTAGCCAAAAACATTCAGTACTTC. The chain employs TRBV7-2 and TRBJ2-4; D perhaps matches TRBD1 (5 bases). The CDR3 contains 17 residues. The germline CDR1 and CDR2 sequences are SGHTA and FQGNSA. V was trimmed by 1 base and J by 0 bases, leaving 13 bases between them.

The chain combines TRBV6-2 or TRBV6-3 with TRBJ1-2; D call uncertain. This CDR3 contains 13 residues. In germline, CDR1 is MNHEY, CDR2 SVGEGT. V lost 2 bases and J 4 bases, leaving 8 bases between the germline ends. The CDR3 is CASSYAGIYGYTF. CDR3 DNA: TGTGCCAGCAGTTACGCGGGGATCTATGGCTACACCTTC.

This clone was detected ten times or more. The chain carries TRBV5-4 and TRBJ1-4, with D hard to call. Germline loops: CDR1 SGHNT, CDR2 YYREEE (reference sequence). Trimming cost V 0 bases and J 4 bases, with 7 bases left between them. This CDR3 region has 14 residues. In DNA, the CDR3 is TGTGCCAGCAGCTTGGGTGCAGGTAATGAAAAACTGTTTTTT. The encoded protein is CASSLGAGNEKLFF.

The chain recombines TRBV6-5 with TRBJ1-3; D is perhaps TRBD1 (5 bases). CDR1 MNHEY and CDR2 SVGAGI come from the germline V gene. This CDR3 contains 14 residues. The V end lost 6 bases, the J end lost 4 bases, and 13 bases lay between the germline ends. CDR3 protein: CASSPRVLGNTIYF. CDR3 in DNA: TGTGCCAGCAGCCCCAGGGTGTTGGGAAACACCATATATTTT.

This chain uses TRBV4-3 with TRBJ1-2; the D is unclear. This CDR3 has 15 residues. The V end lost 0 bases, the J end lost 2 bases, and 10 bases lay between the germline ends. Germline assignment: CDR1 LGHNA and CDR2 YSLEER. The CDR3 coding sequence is TGCGCCAGCAGCCAAGAGGTTAGCGGAAACTATGGCTACACCTTC. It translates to CASSQEVSGNYGYTF.

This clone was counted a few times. CDR3: CASSPGPGSAEAFF. The CDR3 coding sequence is TGTGCCAGCAGTCCCGGGCCCGGGAGCGCTGAAGCTTTCTTT. V and J are TRBV6-2 or TRBV6-3 and TRBJ1-1; D is unresolved. Trimming shortened V by 5 bases and J by 6 bases, and 16 bases separated the two germline ends. This CDR3 region has 14 residues. Germline CDR1 MNHEY, CDR2 SVGEGT.

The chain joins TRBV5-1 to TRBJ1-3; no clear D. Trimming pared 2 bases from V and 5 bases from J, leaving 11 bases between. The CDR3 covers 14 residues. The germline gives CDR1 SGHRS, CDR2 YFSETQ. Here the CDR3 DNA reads TGCGCCAGCAGCTTATCGGGAAATCGAAACACCATATATTTT. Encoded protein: CASSLSGNRNTIYF.

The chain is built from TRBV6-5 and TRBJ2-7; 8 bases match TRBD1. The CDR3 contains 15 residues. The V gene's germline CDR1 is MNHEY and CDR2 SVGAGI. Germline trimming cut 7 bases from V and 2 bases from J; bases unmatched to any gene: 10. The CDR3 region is CASTPAPGQAYEQYF. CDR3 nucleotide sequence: TGTGCCAGCACCCCTGCACCGGGACAGGCCTACGAGCAGTACTTC.

The DNA of the CDR3 is TGTGCCAGCAGCAACAGGCTTCCTGGAAACACCATATATTTT. Encoded protein: CASSNRLPGNTIYF. The V gene is TRBV6-6, the J gene TRBJ1-3; TRBD1 is a possible D gene (5 bases). Germline V lookup: CDR1 MNHNY, CDR2 SVGAGI (reference sequence). Trimming left V 6 bases short and J 2 bases short, with 11 bases between. The CDR3 sequence is 14 residues long.

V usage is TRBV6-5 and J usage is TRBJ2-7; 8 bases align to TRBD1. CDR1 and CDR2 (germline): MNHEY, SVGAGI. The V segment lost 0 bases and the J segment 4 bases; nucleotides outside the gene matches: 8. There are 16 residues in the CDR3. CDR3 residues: CASSYSPRTGLYEQYF. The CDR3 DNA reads TGTGCCAGCAGTTACTCCCCCCGGACAGGGTTGTACGAGCAGTACTTC.

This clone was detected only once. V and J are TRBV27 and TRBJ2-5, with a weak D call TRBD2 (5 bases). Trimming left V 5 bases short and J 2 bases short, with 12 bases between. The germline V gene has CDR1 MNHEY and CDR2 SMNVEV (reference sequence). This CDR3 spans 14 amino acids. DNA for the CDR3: TGTGCCAGCAGTCCCGCCGGGGTACAAGAGACCCAGTACTTC. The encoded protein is CASSPAGVQETQYF.

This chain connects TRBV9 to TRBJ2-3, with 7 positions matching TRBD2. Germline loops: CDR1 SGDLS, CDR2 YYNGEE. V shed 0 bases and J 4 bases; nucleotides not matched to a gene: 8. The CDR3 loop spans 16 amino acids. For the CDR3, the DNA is TGTGCCAGCAGCGTAGAGCTAGCGGAGAGGGCAGATACGCAGTATTTT. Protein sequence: CASSVELAERADTQYF.

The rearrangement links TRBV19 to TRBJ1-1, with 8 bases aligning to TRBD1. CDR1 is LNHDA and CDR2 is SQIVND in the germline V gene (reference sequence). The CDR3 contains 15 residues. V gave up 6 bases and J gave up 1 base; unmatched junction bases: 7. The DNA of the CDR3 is TGTGCCAGTAGCGGCTACAGGGGGACGAACACTGAAGCTTTCTTT. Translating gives CASSGYRGTNTEAFF. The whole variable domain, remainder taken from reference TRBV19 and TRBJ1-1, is DGGITQSPKYLFRKEGQNVTLSCEQNLNHDAMYWYRQDPGQGLRLIYYSQIVNDFQKGDIAEGYSVSREKKESFPLTVTSAQKNPTAFYLCASSGYRGTNTEAFFGQGTRLTVV.

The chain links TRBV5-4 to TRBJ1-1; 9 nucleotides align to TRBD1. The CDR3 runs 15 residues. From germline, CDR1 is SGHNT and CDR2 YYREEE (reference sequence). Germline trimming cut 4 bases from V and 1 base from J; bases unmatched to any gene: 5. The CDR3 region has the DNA TGTGCCAGCAGCCCTAAACAGGGGGCGAACACTGAAGCTTTCTTT. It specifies CASSPKQGANTEAFF.

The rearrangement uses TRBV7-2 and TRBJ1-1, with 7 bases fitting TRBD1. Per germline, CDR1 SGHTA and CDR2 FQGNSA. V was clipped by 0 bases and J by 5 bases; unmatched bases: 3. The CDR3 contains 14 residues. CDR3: CASSLARGSTEAFF. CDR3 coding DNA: TGTGCCAGCAGCTTAGCCAGGGGGAGTACTGAAGCTTTCTTT. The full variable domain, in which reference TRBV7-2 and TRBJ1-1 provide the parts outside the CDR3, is GAGVSQSPSNKVTEKGKDVELRCDPISGHTALYWYRQSLGQGLEFLIYFQGNSAPDKSGLPSDRFSAERTGGSVSTLTIQRTQQEDSAVYLCASSLARGSTEAFFGQGTRLTVV.

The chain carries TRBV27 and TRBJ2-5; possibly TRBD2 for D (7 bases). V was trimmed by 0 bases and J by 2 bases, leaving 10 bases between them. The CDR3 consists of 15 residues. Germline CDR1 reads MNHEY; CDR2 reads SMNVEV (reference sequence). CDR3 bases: TGTGCCAGCAGTTTATCCGGGGGGCAACAAGAGACCCAGTACTTC. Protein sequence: CASSLSGGQQETQYF.

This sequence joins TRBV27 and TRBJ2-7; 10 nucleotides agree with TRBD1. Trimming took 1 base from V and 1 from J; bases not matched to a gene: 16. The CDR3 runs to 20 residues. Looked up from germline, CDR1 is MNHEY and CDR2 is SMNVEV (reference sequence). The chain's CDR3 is CASSLFLGTGALTRSYEQYF. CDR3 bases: TGTGCCAGCAGTTTATTTCTGGGGACAGGGGCGCTAACGAGGTCCTACGAGCAGTACTTC.

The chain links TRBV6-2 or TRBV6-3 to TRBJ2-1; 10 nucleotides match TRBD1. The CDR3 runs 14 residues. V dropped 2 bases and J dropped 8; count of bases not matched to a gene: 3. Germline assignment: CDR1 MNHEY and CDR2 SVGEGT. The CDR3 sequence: CASSYGTGAHEQFF. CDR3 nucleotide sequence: TGTGCCAGCAGTTACGGGACAGGGGCCCATGAGCAGTTCTTC.

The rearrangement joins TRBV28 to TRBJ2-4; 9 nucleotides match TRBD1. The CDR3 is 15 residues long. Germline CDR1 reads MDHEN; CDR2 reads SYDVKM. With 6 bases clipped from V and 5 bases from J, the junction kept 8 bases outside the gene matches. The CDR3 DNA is TGTGCCAGCAGACCGACAGGGGGGGGGCAAAACATTCAGTACTTC. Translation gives CASRPTGGGQNIQYF. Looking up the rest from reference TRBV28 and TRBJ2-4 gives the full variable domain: DVKVTQSSRYLVKRTGEKVFLECVQDMDHENMFWYRQDPGLGLRLIYFSYDVKMKEKGDIPEGYSVSREKKERFSLILESASTNQTSMYLCASRPTGGGQNIQYFGAGTRLSVL.

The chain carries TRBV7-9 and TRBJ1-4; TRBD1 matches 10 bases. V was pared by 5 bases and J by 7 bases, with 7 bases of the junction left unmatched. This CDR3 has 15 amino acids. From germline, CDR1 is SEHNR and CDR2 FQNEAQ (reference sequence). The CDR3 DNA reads TGTGCCAGCAGCAAGCCGGGACAGGGGATTGAAAAACTGTTTTTT. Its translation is CASSKPGQGIEKLFF.

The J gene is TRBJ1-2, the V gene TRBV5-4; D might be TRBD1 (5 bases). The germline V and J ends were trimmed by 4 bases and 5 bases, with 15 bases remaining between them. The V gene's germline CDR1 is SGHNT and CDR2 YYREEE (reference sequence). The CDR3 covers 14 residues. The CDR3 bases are TGTGCCAGCAGCATAATGGGGGGGTTGTATGGCTACACCTTC. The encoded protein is CASSIMGGLYGYTF.